The next 26 T cell receptor beta chains were all read from a single sample in a study of OX40 agonist ivuxolimab in advanced cancers. Here immunoSEQ multiplex PCR was the method, and the copy in TCRdb shows in-frame clones only, minus some. This repertoire shows tens of thousands of clones, around 90% found once; its top ten account for around 15%. Source: CD4+ or CD8+ T cells sorted from blood, taken in a trial of the OX40 agonist ivuxolimab. These receptor sequences come from an adult with an advanced solid tumor such as melanoma, head and neck, liver or kidney cancer.

The chain couples TRBV28 to TRBJ2-7; possible D gene TRBD2, 5 bases. Germline values: CDR1 MDHEN, CDR2 SYDVKM. CDR3 length: 14 amino acids. V was clipped by 6 bases and J by 3 bases, with 15 bases between them. CDR3 sequence (DNA): TGTGCCAGCAGCCTATACGGACTCTACTACGAGCAGTACTTC. Protein: CASSLYGLYYEQYF.

The gene calls are TRBV2 and TRBJ2-5; 7 positions match TRBD1. The CDR3 length is 14 residues. The V segment lost 6 bases and the J segment 4 bases; nucleotides outside the gene matches: 8. CDR1 and CDR2 (germline): SNHLY, FYNNEI. The CDR3 DNA follows: TGTGCCAGCAGGGAGACAGGGACCTTAGAGACCCAGTACTTC. It specifies CASRETGTLETQYF.

The CDR3 DNA reads as TGTGCCAGCAGCCCAACGGGTAGCGGGAGTTGGGATACGCAGTATTTT. Translation gives CASSPTGSGSWDTQYF. V usage is TRBV7-3 and J usage is TRBJ2-3; 9 bases line up with TRBD2. The CDR3 loop spans 16 amino acids. V was pared by 5 bases and J by 6 bases, with 12 bases of the junction left unmatched. The V gene's germline CDR1 is SGHTA and CDR2 FQGTGA.

The chain recombines TRBV6-5 with TRBJ2-2; a possible D gene is TRBD2 (6 bases). The CDR3 sequence is 13 residues long. The V gene lost 8 bases and the J gene lost 7 bases, with 14 bases spanning the gap. The V gene's germline CDR1 is MNHEY and CDR2 SVGAGI. CDR3 sequence (DNA): TGTGCCAGCGGTTCTAGCGAGGTCGGGGAGCTGTTTTTT. The encoded protein is CASGSSEVGELFF.

This chain joins TRBV28 and TRBJ2-2; unclear D gene. Germline CDR1 is MDHEN and CDR2 is SYDVKM. The V gene lost 6 bases and the J gene lost 0 bases, with 5 bases spanning the gap. The CDR3 has 13 amino acids. For the CDR3, the DNA is TGTGCCAGCAGCAAATCGAACACCGGGGAGCTGTTTTTT. Protein product: CASSKSNTGELFF.

The chain carries TRBV27 and TRBJ2-1; D not resolved. CDR1 MNHEY and CDR2 SMNVEV come from the germline V gene (reference sequence). Trimming took off 3 bases at V and 4 bases at J, with 7 bases between the two ends. This CDR3 has 13 amino acids. In DNA, the CDR3 is TGTGCCAGCAGTTTCCCCTCGTACAATGAGCAGTTCTTC. Protein: CASSFPSYNEQFF.

The V and J genes are TRBV7-9 and TRBJ2-7, with D perhaps TRBD2 (6 bases). The germline V gene encodes CDR1 SEHNR and CDR2 FQNEAQ (reference sequence). The CDR3 covers 13 residues. V dropped 1 base and J dropped 5 bases, with 9 bases sitting between them. The CDR3 DNA reads as TGTGCCAGCAGCTTAGGCCCGGGAGACGAGCAGTACTTC. Its protein product is CASSLGPGDEQYF.

The chain links TRBV28 to TRBJ2-1, with TRBD2 matching 7 bases. In germline, CDR1 is MDHEN, CDR2 SYDVKM. V lost 6 bases, J lost 0 bases, and 5 bases stayed unmatched. The CDR3 has 15 residues. The CDR3 protein is CASREAGSSYNEQFF. Here the CDR3 DNA reads TGTGCCAGCAGGGAAGCGGGGAGCTCCTACAATGAGCAGTTCTTC.

V is TRBV29-1 and J is TRBJ2-1; 8 bases agree with TRBD1. Unmatched junction bases numbered 5, after V lost 2 bases and J lost 2 bases. The CDR3 length is 15 residues. Germline V gives CDR1 SQVTM, CDR2 ANQGSEA. This chain's CDR3 is CSVEPTGGPYNEQFF. The CDR3 DNA reads TGCAGCGTTGAACCAACAGGGGGTCCCTACAATGAGCAGTTCTTC.

The chain combines TRBV6-5 with TRBJ2-5, with TRBD1 matching 8 bases. The V gene's germline CDR1 is MNHEY and CDR2 SVGAGI. V shed 7 bases and J 4 bases; nucleotides not matched to a gene: 11. CDR3 length equals 15 residues. CDR3 amino acids: CASTPWTGIGETQYF. As DNA, the CDR3 is TGTGCCAGCACGCCATGGACAGGGATAGGAGAGACCCAGTACTTC.

The sample holds a few counts of this clone. The chain links TRBV19 to TRBJ1-5, with D uncertain. This CDR3 region has 15 residues. The germline V and J ends were trimmed by 1 base and 4 bases, with 11 bases remaining between them. The germline CDR1 and CDR2 sequences are LNHDA and SQIVND (reference sequence). The CDR3 loop is CASSIVRQPNQPQHF. As DNA, the CDR3 is TGTGCCAGTAGTATAGTAAGGCAGCCAAATCAGCCCCAGCATTTT.

CDR3 DNA sequence: TGTGCCAGCAGTTTGACAGGGGTCGAGCAGTACTTC. Translating gives CASSLTGVEQYF. The chain carries TRBV28 and TRBJ2-7, with TRBD1 identical over 8 bases. The germline gives CDR1 MDHEN, CDR2 SYDVKM. This CDR3 spans 12 amino acids. Unmatched junction bases numbered 1, after V lost 3 bases and J lost 6 bases.

The chain combines TRBV27 with TRBJ2-7; D is uncertain. Deletions cut 4 bases from V and 3 bases from J, with 10 bases between. CDR1 and CDR2 (germline): MNHEY, SMNVEV (reference sequence). The CDR3 totals 13 residues. The CDR3 DNA reads TGTGCCAGCAGTTCCACAAACAGCTACGAGCAGTACTTC. Its translation is CASSSTNSYEQYF.

Turning to this clone: This may stem from a read error, because a much larger clone lies one nucleotide away. The chain is built from TRBV6-1 and TRBJ1-1; D is unclear. V was shortened by 8 bases and J by 0 bases, with 4 bases between the two germline ends. The CDR3 spans 11 residues. Germline V gene sequence: CDR1 MNHNS, CDR2 SASEGT. CDR3 in DNA: TGTGCCAGCGGCGTGAACACTGAAGCTTTCTTT. It specifies CASGVNTEAFF.

The V call is TRBV2, the J call TRBJ1-3; 7 nucleotides align to TRBD1. Trimming at V came to 6 bases and at J to 3 bases, leaving 14 bases not matched to a gene. CDR1 is SNHLY, CDR2 FYNNEI, per germline. This CDR3 contains 17 residues. CDR3: CASRANRGGLIGNTIYF. The DNA of the CDR3 is TGTGCCAGCAGGGCCAACAGGGGTGGCCTAATTGGAAACACCATATATTTT.

The chain joins TRBV6-4 to TRBJ2-3, with D tentatively TRBD2 (6 bases). V was clipped by 0 bases and J by 0 bases, with 13 bases between them. This CDR3 is 17 amino acids long. Germline loops: CDR1 MRHNA, CDR2 SNTAGT. The CDR3 loop reads CASSDSVGGTSTDTQYF. In nucleotides, the CDR3 is TGTGCCAGCAGTGACTCGGTTGGCGGGACTAGCACAGATACGCAGTATTTT.

This clone turned up a few times. The chain recombines TRBV18 with TRBJ2-1; D is unclear. Trimming removed 4 bases from V and 4 bases from J, with 20 bases in between. The CDR3 sequence is 17 residues long. CDR1 and CDR2 from the germline V gene are KGHSH and LQKENI. The CDR3 sequence: CASSLSPVGMSYNEQFF. For the CDR3, the DNA is TGTGCCAGCTCACTTTCTCCCGTAGGCATGTCATACAATGAGCAGTTCTTC.

With respect to this clone: A junction boundary mismatches the germline segment, possibly from a read error. The chain carries TRBV7-7 and TRBJ2-2; 9 bases align to TRBD2. Germline V CDR1 and CDR2: SSHAT, FNYEAQ (reference sequence). This CDR3 spans 15 amino acids. DNA for the CDR3: TGTGCTAGCAGCATTAGCGGGAGAGGTACCGGGGAGCTGTTTTTT. This encodes CASSISGRGTGELFF. The complete variable domain, with remaining parts taken from reference TRBV7-7 and TRBJ2-2, reads GAGVSQSPRYKVTKRGQDVTLRCDPISSHATLYWYQQALGQGPEFLTYFNYEAQPDKSGLPSDRFSAERPEGSISTLTIQRTEQRDSAMYRCASSISGRGTGELFFGEGSRLTVL.

The chain carries TRBV18 and TRBJ1-5; D is uncertain. Germline loops: CDR1 KGHSH, CDR2 LQKENI. This CDR3 comprises 16 residues. Trimming shortened V by 2 bases and J by 2 bases, and 13 bases separated the two germline ends. The CDR3 DNA follows: TGTGCCAGCTCACCAATTGCGTCCGGGGGCAATCAGCCCCAGCATTTT. Its translation: CASSPIASGGNQPQHF.

This clone was picked up one time. The V gene is TRBV7-9, the J gene TRBJ1-4, with 7 bases matching TRBD1. The CDR3 consists of 14 residues. Germline V gives CDR1 SEHNR, CDR2 FQNEAQ (reference sequence). Germline trimming cut 4 bases from V and 4 bases from J; bases unmatched to any gene: 3. CDR3 DNA: TGTGCCAGCAGCTCAGGGACAGTTAATGAAAAACTGTTTTTT. Translated: CASSSGTVNEKLFF. Filled out from reference TRBV7-9 and TRBJ1-4, the complete variable domain reads DTGVSQNPRHKITKRGQNVTFRCDPISEHNRLYWYRQTLGQGPEFLTYFQNEAQLEKSRLLSDRFSAERPKGSFSTLEIQRTEQGDSAMYLCASSSGTVNEKLFFGSGTQLSVL.

The genes are TRBV6-5 and TRBJ1-1; D remains unclear. Germline values: CDR1 MNHEY, CDR2 SVGAGI. The CDR3 length is 12 residues. V lost 5 bases to trimming and J lost 4 bases, with 8 bases between them. CDR3 protein: CASSRRSTEAFF. CDR3 DNA sequence: TGTGCCAGCAGTAGGAGAAGCACTGAAGCTTTCTTT.

The J gene is TRBJ2-5, the V gene TRBV6-1; 10 nucleotides line up with TRBD2. The germline V gene encodes CDR1 MNHNS and CDR2 SASEGT. The CDR3 is 16 amino acids. Losses at the gene ends were 4 bases for V and 5 bases for J; bases not matched to a gene: 10. CDR3 loop: CASSGFLAGVGETQYF. The CDR3 DNA is TGTGCCAGCAGTGGCTTTCTAGCGGGAGTCGGGGAGACCCAGTACTTC.

This chain links TRBV6-1 with TRBJ1-5; unclear D gene. Trimming left V 7 bases short and J 3 bases short, with 10 bases between. CDR3 length equals 13 residues. Per the germline V gene, CDR1 is MNHNS and CDR2 is SASEGT. In DNA, the CDR3 is TGTGCCAGCAAGGGCCTGAACAATCAGCCCCAGCATTTT. Protein product: CASKGLNNQPQHF.

J is TRBJ1-6 and V is TRBV18, with a tentative D call TRBD1 (5 bases). V lost 0 bases and J lost 10, with 16 bases in between. Per germline, CDR1 KGHSH and CDR2 LQKENI. The CDR3 loop spans 16 amino acids. CDR3 sequence (DNA): TGTGCCAGCTCACCACCCATACGGGGGGATGAGTCACCCCTCCACTTT. It specifies CASSPPIRGDESPLHF.

The V gene is TRBV19, the J gene TRBJ2-5; D possibly corresponds to TRBD2 (6 bases). Near its end, the DNA agrees better with TRBJ2-7, so the J call may be wrong. Germline CDR1 and CDR2: LNHDA and SQIVND (reference sequence). The CDR3 loop spans 14 amino acids. This CDR3 reads CATRIVGTSYEQYF. In DNA, the CDR3 is TGTGCCACCCGTATAGTCGGGACTTCCTACGAGCAGTACTTC.

This chain uses TRBV7-9 with TRBJ2-5, with D maybe TRBD1 (6 bases). The J call is doubtful: the DNA matches TRBJ2-7 better. The CDR3 totals 14 residues. Germline V CDR1 and CDR2: SEHNR, FQNEAQ (reference sequence). CDR3 in DNA: TGTGCCAGCAGCTTAGGGACAGCCGTTCACGAGCAGTACTTC. Encoded protein: CASSLGTAVHEQYF.